This T cell receptor (beta chain) is drawn from a study of technical replicates of blood from a few donors. The germline V and J ends were trimmed by 2 bases and 0 bases, with 12 bases remaining between them. This CDR3 comprises 16 residues. Germline-derived CDR1 and CDR2 are SNHLY and FYNNEI. This table comes from immunoSEQ multiplex PCR, and its TCRdb copy is limited to in-frame clones, with some not included. The table shows 75,000 to 90,000 clones, with around 96% occurring only once. This clone was observed once. The chain recombines TRBV2 with TRBJ2-3; the D gene is possibly TRBD1 (5 bases). The sequence was obtained from a human donor in good health. The material sequenced was T cells isolated from PBMCs. The chain's CDR3 is CASSERQIDSTDTQYF. As DNA, the CDR3 is TGTGCCAGCAGTGAAAGACAGATAGACAGCACAGATACGCAGTATTTT.